This entry concerns a single T cell receptor beta chain. The specificity of this receptor is unknown. No clone much larger than this one lies a single base away; base qualities are absent. The immunoSEQ Assay, a bias-controlled multiplex PCR, was used to amplify TCRbeta CDR3 regions from genomic DNA. The original methods were these. The number of nucleated cells in each sample was estimated by amplification of reference gene primers within the assay. Sequence reads were collapsed and filtered to measure the absolute abundance of every unique TCRbeta CDR3 rearrangement. Productive Simpson clonality was computed per sample as the square root of Simpson's diversity index over productive rearrangements. As stored in TCRdb, this immuneACCESS dataset retains in-frame rearrangements with V and J assigned. A fraction of the clones does not appear; measured against another copy, unresolved V genes explain less than half of the discrepancy, and the remainder lacks a known reason. V, J and clone size were drawn from that table, and D and trimming were deduced from the DNA. This sample gives 85,000 to 95,000 clones in total; 80% to 90% of them show up just once. Of the sample, around 4.5% falls within the top ten clones.

The sample belongs to a study of blood T cell repertoires in COVID-19 (dated by TCRdb to about 2020). Study-wide context: Samples from collaborators originated in the United States, Italy and Spain and spanned both the acute and convalescent phases of COVID-19. The prospective study material was composed of cDNA or gDNA derived from T cells, B-cell-depleted T cells, or PBMCs. Subjects who had been exposed to COVID-19, were actively infected with it, or had recovered from it provided the deeply sampled blood TCRbeta repertoires that made up the dataset. The repertoires were made available in a free public database intended to serve as a resource for research on the immune response to SARS-CoV-2. The samples were drawn from two sources: the first 160 participants of the ongoing ImmuneRACE study, and some 1,300 subjects contributed by 6 global collaborators. Nearly every sample came with metadata listing a de-identified subject ID, COVID-19 status, age in years and sex. Where HLA class I and class II types were available, the types were taken from metadata supplied by the sample provider, not from assay-based typing. What the authors observed across the whole study: The amount of clinical and demographic metadata varied by source and participant and was provided uncurated.

Inclusive of the bounding cysteine and phenylalanine, the CDR3 is 16 residues long. Of the read, only the CDR3 DNA is kept; its 48 bases are in frame from base 1. CDR1 MNHEY and CDR2 SMNVEV are derived from the germline V gene (reference sequence). For this chain, trimming is 3 bases at the V end and 8 bases at the J end, and the number of junction bases without a gene match is 10. Each collaborating institution followed its own protocols to collect whole blood in K2EDTA tubes. For TCRbeta analysis, collaborators shipped samples in one of three forms: frozen whole blood, isolated PBMCs, or DNA extracted from either of those sample types.

Sequenced: peripheral blood. The sequence is built from TRBV27 and TRBJ2-1, and 10 junctional nucleotides match TRBD2. The sequence was obtained from a woman older than 75 with acute or convalescent COVID-19. The DNA sequence is TGTGCCAGCAGTTTGGGAAGCGGGAGGGCCATCGATGAGCAGTTCTTC. Its translation is CASSLGSGRAIDEQFF.